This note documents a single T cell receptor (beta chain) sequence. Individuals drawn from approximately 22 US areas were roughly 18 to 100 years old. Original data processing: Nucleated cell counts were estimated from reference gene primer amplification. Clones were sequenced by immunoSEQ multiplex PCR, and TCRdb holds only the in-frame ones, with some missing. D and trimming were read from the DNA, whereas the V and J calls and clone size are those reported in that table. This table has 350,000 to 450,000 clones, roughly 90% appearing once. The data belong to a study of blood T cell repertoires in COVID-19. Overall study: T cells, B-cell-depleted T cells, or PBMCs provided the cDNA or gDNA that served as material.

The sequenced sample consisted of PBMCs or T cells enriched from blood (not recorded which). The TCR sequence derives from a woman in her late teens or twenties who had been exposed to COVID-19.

The chain's CDR3 is CASSLEPQGFGNQPQHF. Here the CDR3 DNA reads TGTGCCAGCTCACTCGAGCCCCAGGGTTTCGGCAATCAGCCCCAGCATTTT. V usage is TRBV18 and J usage is TRBJ1-5, with a tentative D call TRBD1 (5 bases). V gave up 4 bases and J gave up 2 bases, with 18 bases separating them. In germline, CDR1 is KGHSH, CDR2 LQKENI. This CDR3 contains 17 residues.